A selection of T cell receptor beta chains follows, all from one sample in a study of T cell repertoires in cytomegalovirus infection. Their specific antigens are unknown. TCRdb reprocessed the reads with MiXCR, giving one entry per CDR3 protein. The table lists some 270,000 distinct CDR3 sequences, about 20% of them singletons. The specimen was cultured PBMCs, collected from culture after CMV antigen stimulation. These TCRs come from a human donor in good health (CMV status not recorded). Some clones in this sample may be carry-over from other donors' samples. Both conserved end residues are part of each CDR3. The order of the fields is V gene, clone size, D gene, J gene, CDR3 DNA, CDR3 protein. D genes are given only for firm matches. Expanded clones are given a class, and other clones once, few, many or no size at all.

v_call: TRBV28
clone_size: -
d_call: -
j_call: TRBJ2-7
cdr3_nt: TGTGCCAGCAGTTTATGGTCCAGGCTTGAAGAGCAGTACTTC
cdr3_aa: CASSLWSRLEEQYF

v_call: TRBV6-5
clone_size: few
d_call: -
j_call: TRBJ2-7
cdr3_nt: TGTGCCAGCAGTTACTCGGGCAGGGTCTACGAGCAGTACTTC
cdr3_aa: CASSYSGRVYEQYF

v_call: TRBV29-1
clone_size: -
d_call: TRBD2
j_call: TRBJ2-5
cdr3_nt: TGCAGCGTTCGACTAGCGGGAGCCTCCGTGAAGACCCAGTACTTC
cdr3_aa: CSVRLAGASVKTQYF

v_call: TRBV12-3/TRBV12-4
clone_size: -
d_call: -
j_call: TRBJ2-1
cdr3_nt: TGTGCCAGCACCCTGGACTTTTCCTACAATGAGCAGTTCTTC
cdr3_aa: CASTLDFSYNEQFF

v_call: TRBV18
clone_size: -
d_call: -
j_call: TRBJ1-2
cdr3_nt: TGTGCCAGCTCACCGAGTGCGAACTATGGCTACACCTTC
cdr3_aa: CASSPSANYGYTF

v_call: TRBV7-2
clone_size: few
d_call: -
j_call: TRBJ1-2
cdr3_nt: TGTGCCAGCAGTAAAGAACGGGGACTTAACTATGGCTACACCTTC
cdr3_aa: CASSKERGLNYGYTF

v_call: TRBV10-3
clone_size: many
d_call: TRBD1
j_call: TRBJ1-2
cdr3_nt: TGTGCCATCAGTGCATGGGACAGGGGCGCCAATGGCTACACCTTC
cdr3_aa: CAISAWDRGANGYTF

v_call: TRBV7-8
clone_size: many
d_call: -
j_call: TRBJ2-4
cdr3_nt: TGTGCCAGCAGCTCCATCCGGTTCGTCGGTGACAAAAACATTCAGTACTTC
cdr3_aa: CASSSIRFVGDKNIQYF

v_call: TRBV6-2/TRBV6-3
clone_size: many
d_call: -
j_call: TRBJ2-7
cdr3_nt: TGTGCCAGCAGGGACACTGCCTACGAGCAGTACTTC
cdr3_aa: CASRDTAYEQYF

v_call: TRBV12-3/TRBV12-4
clone_size: -
d_call: TRBD2
j_call: TRBJ2-3
cdr3_nt: TGTGCCAGCAGTTTACTAGCGGGGCCCACAGATACGCAGTATTTT
cdr3_aa: CASSLLAGPTDTQYF

v_call: TRBV6-2/TRBV6-3
clone_size: -
d_call: -
j_call: TRBJ2-2
cdr3_nt: TGTGCCAGCAGTTACAATGAACCCCCCTGGGGGGAGCTGTTTTTT
cdr3_aa: CASSYNEPPWGELFF